These 25 T cell receptor beta chains originate from one sample sequenced in a study of cytomegalovirus exposure and HLA in healthy donors. The protocol was immunoSEQ multiplex PCR, while the TCRdb copy is restricted to in-frame clones and leaves out a portion. The sample consists of 250,000 or so clones, roughly nine tenths of them appearing once. The sequenced sample was PBMCs. These receptors all stem from a man aged 18 to 35 in good health and CMV-seropositive.

V gene TRBV5-4 combines with J gene TRBJ2-2; unclear D gene. CDR1 SGHNT and CDR2 YYREEE come from the germline V gene (reference sequence). The CDR3 consists of 15 residues. V was clipped by 6 bases and J by 2 bases, with 14 bases between them. CDR3 protein: CASTPGGENTGELFF. The CDR3 DNA sequence: TGTGCCAGCACCCCGGGCGGAGAAAACACCGGGGAGCTGTTTTTT.

This clone came up a few times. The V gene is TRBV11-2, the J gene TRBJ2-2, with D uncertain. The CDR3 covers 16 residues. CDR1 is SGHAT, CDR2 FQNNGV, per germline. Between the trimmed V and J ends, which lost 3 bases and 7 bases, there was a span of 18 bases. The CDR3 spells CASSFSPSLFLGELFF. The CDR3 DNA follows: TGTGCCAGCAGCTTCTCTCCTAGTTTATTTCTCGGGGAGCTGTTTTTT.

The chain employs TRBV9 and TRBJ2-3, with 12 positions matching TRBD2. The CDR3 has 17 amino acids. CDR1 and CDR2 (germline): SGDLS, YYNGEE. With 4 bases clipped from V and 0 bases from J, the junction kept 6 bases outside the gene matches. The CDR3 coding sequence is TGTGCCAGCAGCTCCAGGACTAGCGGGACTAGCACAGATACGCAGTATTTT. Protein product: CASSSRTSGTSTDTQYF.

This chain links TRBV7-2 with TRBJ1-5, with a weak D call TRBD1 (6 bases). Germline values: CDR1 SGHTA, CDR2 FQGNSA. V was pared by 0 bases and J by 3 bases, with 9 bases between. The CDR3 extends over 15 amino acids. CDR3 in amino acids: CASSLAGQFNQPQHF. The CDR3 nucleotides are TGTGCCAGCAGCTTAGCAGGACAGTTCAATCAGCCCCAGCATTTT.

The gene calls are TRBV18 and TRBJ2-7; 10 nucleotides match TRBD2. This CDR3 contains 15 residues. Germline trimming cut 3 bases from V and 6 bases from J; bases unmatched to any gene: 8. Germline CDR1 KGHSH, CDR2 LQKENI. The CDR3 here is CASSPALAGAVEQYF. The CDR3 nucleotides read TGTGCCAGCTCACCCGCCCTAGCGGGAGCTGTCGAGCAGTACTTC. Complete variable domain (other parts from reference TRBV18 and TRBJ2-7): NAGVMQNPRHLVRRRGQEARLRCSPMKGHSHVYWYRQLPEEGLKFMVYLQKENIIDESGMPKERFSAEFPKEGPSILRIQQVVRGDSAAYFCASSPALAGAVEQYFGPGTRLTVT.

The chain uses TRBV28 and TRBJ2-7; D possibly corresponds to TRBD1 (5 bases). The germline gives CDR1 MDHEN, CDR2 SYDVKM. The V end was cut by 6 bases, the J end by 4 bases, with 13 bases between. CDR3 length equals 13 residues. The CDR3 sequence: CASSQGTDYEQYF. The DNA of the CDR3 is TGTGCCAGCAGCCAGGGAACAGATTACGAGCAGTACTTC.

This chain links TRBV28 with TRBJ1-4; 7 nucleotides align to TRBD1. The CDR3 is 14 residues long. Trimming at V came to 5 bases and at J to 0 bases, leaving 0 bases not matched to a gene. CDR1 is MDHEN, CDR2 SYDVKM, per germline. Here the CDR3 reads CASSQGATNEKLFF. The CDR3 nucleotides read TGTGCCAGCAGTCAGGGGGCAACTAATGAAAAACTGTTTTTT.

The chain combines TRBV2 with TRBJ2-7; the D is unclear. From germline, CDR1 is SNHLY and CDR2 FYNNEI. V dropped 6 bases and J dropped 4 bases, with 7 bases sitting between them. This CDR3 contains 11 residues. The CDR3 loop reads CASRAAYEQYF. The DNA of the CDR3 is TGTGCCAGCAGGGCAGCGTACGAGCAGTACTTC.

Only one count was recorded for this clone. The V call is TRBV27, the J call TRBJ1-4; 7 positions match TRBD1. V shed 7 bases and J 5 bases; nucleotides not matched to a gene: 10. The germline gives CDR1 MNHEY, CDR2 SMNVEV (reference sequence). This CDR3 is 15 amino acids long. CDR3 sequence reads: CASKEWSRGNEKLFF. The CDR3 coding sequence is TGTGCCAGCAAAGAATGGTCCAGGGGGAATGAAAAACTGTTTTTT.

The chain employs TRBV5-6 and TRBJ2-4, with TRBD2 matching over 11 bases. The CDR3 contains 13 residues. J lost 8 bases, V lost 4 bases, and 2 bases had no gene match. The germline gives CDR1 SGHDT, CDR2 YYEEEE. CDR3 sequence reads: CASSTTSGDIQYF. In DNA, the CDR3 is TGTGCCAGCAGCACGACTAGCGGGGACATTCAGTACTTC.

The V and J genes are TRBV5-1 and TRBJ2-7; TRBD1 might be the D (6 bases). With 0 bases removed from V and 0 bases from J, the gap between germline ends came to 10 bases. The V gene's germline CDR1 is SGHRS and CDR2 YFSETQ. The CDR3 covers 15 residues. The CDR3 sequence: CASSLEQGSSYEQYF. The CDR3 DNA reads as TGCGCCAGCAGCTTGGAACAGGGAAGCTCCTACGAGCAGTACTTC.

This chain connects TRBV6-6 to TRBJ1-2; D is uncertain. The CDR3 length is 15 residues. Germline-derived CDR1 and CDR2 are MNHNY and SVGAGI (reference sequence). V was clipped by 6 bases and J by 8 bases, with 22 bases between them. The CDR3 DNA reads as TGTGCCAGCAGCCACTCTAACGGGCAGGCCTACGGCTACACCTTC. As protein: CASSHSNGQAYGYTF.

This rearrangement joins TRBV5-4 to TRBJ2-4, with 7 bases fitting TRBD1. This CDR3 has 15 amino acids. Germline V gene data show CDR1 as SGHNT and CDR2 as YYREEE (reference sequence). Trimming removed 2 bases from V and 4 bases from J; junction bases left unmatched: 6. The CDR3 loop reads CASSFGRDRKNIQYF. Here the CDR3 DNA reads TGTGCCAGCAGCTTCGGACGGGACAGAAAAAACATTCAGTACTTC.

The chain combines TRBV5-1 with TRBJ2-1; maybe TRBD1 (6 bases). In germline, CDR1 is SGHRS, CDR2 YFSETQ. The CDR3 consists of 14 residues. V lost 4 bases to trimming and J lost 4 bases, with 12 bases between them. The CDR3 DNA is TGCGCCAGCAGCGACGCCGGGACATACAATGAGCAGTTCTTC. The encoded protein is CASSDAGTYNEQFF.

The rearrangement uses TRBV29-1 and TRBJ1-1; perhaps TRBD1 as D (6 bases). Trimming took off 6 bases at V and 2 bases at J, with 13 bases between the two ends. There are 13 residues in the CDR3. CDR1 and CDR2 (germline): SQVTM, ANQGSEA. This CDR3 reads CSVWTATNTEAFF. CDR3 sequence (DNA): TGCAGCGTGTGGACAGCCACTAACACTGAAGCTTTCTTT.

The chain couples TRBV11-2 to TRBJ1-2; possibly TRBD1 for D (6 bases). Germline values: CDR1 SGHAT, CDR2 FQNNGV. Trimming pared 5 bases from V and 1 base from J, leaving 14 bases between. The CDR3 is 15 residues long. The CDR3 protein is CASSRGHGGNYGYTF. CDR3 bases: TGTGCCAGCAGCAGGGGACATGGTGGTAACTATGGCTACACCTTC. Based on the CDR3 plus reference TRBV11-2 and TRBJ1-2, the full variable domain is EAGVAQSPRYKIIEKRQSVAFWCNPISGHATLYWYQQILGQGPKLLIQFQNNGVVDDSQLPKDRFSAERLKGVDSTLKIQPAKLEDSAVYLCASSRGHGGNYGYTFGSGTRLTVV.

The chain joins TRBV9 to TRBJ2-1, with a tentative D call TRBD2 (5 bases). CDR3 length: 14 residues. Germline CDR1 and CDR2: SGDLS and YYNGEE. Trimming stripped 4 bases from V and 6 bases from J, with 14 bases between. The CDR3 here is CASSLERWGNEQFF. The DNA of the CDR3 is TGTGCCAGCAGCTTGGAGCGGTGGGGCAATGAGCAGTTCTTC. The full variable domain, with the rest looked up from reference TRBV9 and TRBJ2-1, is DSGVTQTPKHLITATGQRVTLRCSPRSGDLSVYWYQQSLDQGLQFLIQYYNGEERAKGNILERFSAQQFPDLHSELNLSSLELGDSALYFCASSLERWGNEQFFGPGTRLTVL.

This chain joins TRBV28 and TRBJ2-2, with D possibly being TRBD1 (6 bases). In germline, CDR1 is MDHEN, CDR2 SYDVKM. Trimming shortened V by 5 bases and J by 5 bases, and 6 bases separated the two germline ends. This CDR3 contains 12 residues. CDR3 in DNA: TGTGCCAGCAGTACAGGGACCGGGGAGCTGTTTTTT. It is translated as CASSTGTGELFF. Variable domain in full (rest from reference TRBV28 and TRBJ2-2): DVKVTQSSRYLVKRTGEKVFLECVQDMDHENMFWYRQDPGLGLRLIYFSYDVKMKEKGDIPEGYSVSREKKERFSLILESASTNQTSMYLCASSTGTGELFFGEGSRLTVL.

J is TRBJ1-2 and V is TRBV30, with D perhaps TRBD1 (5 bases). Trimming shortened V by 2 bases and J by 3 bases, and 19 bases separated the two germline ends. This CDR3 spans 16 amino acids. Germline V gives CDR1 GTSNPN, CDR2 SVGIG (reference sequence). The CDR3 sequence: CAWSSQTPREDYGYTF. The CDR3 DNA reads as TGTGCCTGGAGTTCCCAAACGCCCAGGGAGGACTATGGCTACACCTTC.

The chain combines TRBV19 with TRBJ2-7; 8 bases fit TRBD1. The germline gives CDR1 LNHDA, CDR2 SQIVND (reference sequence). CDR3 length: 17 amino acids. The junction had 17 bases not matched to a gene; V was cut back by 5 bases and J by 5 bases. This CDR3 is CASSPRLLTGAIDEQYF. The CDR3 nucleotides read TGTGCCAGTAGTCCGCGTCTCCTGACAGGGGCTATCGACGAGCAGTACTTC.

The chain employs TRBV10-1 and TRBJ2-2; D gene uncertain. The CDR3 is 14 amino acids. Germline loops: CDR1 WNHNN, CDR2 SYGVQD (reference sequence). Trimming pared 0 bases from V and 5 bases from J, leaving 7 bases between. The CDR3 is CASSESRRTGELFF. CDR3 DNA sequence: TGCGCCAGCAGTGAGTCCCGTCGGACCGGGGAGCTGTTTTTT.

The chain combines TRBV5-6 with TRBJ2-5; D possibly matches TRBD1 or TRBD2 (5 bases each). V was cut by 2 bases and J by 4 bases, with 12 bases left in between. CDR1 is SGHDT and CDR2 is YYEEEE in the germline V gene. The CDR3 loop spans 14 amino acids. The CDR3 DNA is TGTGCCAGCAGCTTATCGGGGCCCGTAGAGACCCAGTACTTC. Translation gives CASSLSGPVETQYF.

The chain couples TRBV7-6 to TRBJ1-1, with TRBD1 as a possible D gene (5 bases). V lost 5 bases and J lost 5, with 30 bases in between. Germline V CDR1 and CDR2: SGHVS, FNYEAQ. The CDR3 totals 19 residues. The DNA for the CDR3 is TGTGCCAGCAGCCTGAGACGAGGAGGGGCGCAAAGGGTGAGGACTGAAGCTTTCTTT. This encodes CASSLRRGGAQRVRTEAFF.

The chain links TRBV6-1 to TRBJ2-6, with no clear D. Germline V lookup: CDR1 MNHNS, CDR2 SASEGT. The length of the CDR3 is 15 residues. V lost 5 bases and J lost 0, with 8 bases in between. CDR3 sequence reads: CASSFKVSGANVLTF. For the CDR3, the DNA is TGTGCCAGCAGTTTCAAGGTCTCTGGGGCCAACGTCCTGACTTTC.

The rearrangement uses TRBV5-6 and TRBJ1-1, with D unresolved. The CDR3 spans 12 residues. The germline gives CDR1 SGHDT, CDR2 YYEEEE. The ends were cut back, 0 bases at V and 4 bases at J, with 4 bases in the middle. The CDR3 region is CASSLVGTEAFF. The CDR3 coding sequence is TGTGCCAGCAGCTTGGTTGGCACTGAAGCTTTCTTT.